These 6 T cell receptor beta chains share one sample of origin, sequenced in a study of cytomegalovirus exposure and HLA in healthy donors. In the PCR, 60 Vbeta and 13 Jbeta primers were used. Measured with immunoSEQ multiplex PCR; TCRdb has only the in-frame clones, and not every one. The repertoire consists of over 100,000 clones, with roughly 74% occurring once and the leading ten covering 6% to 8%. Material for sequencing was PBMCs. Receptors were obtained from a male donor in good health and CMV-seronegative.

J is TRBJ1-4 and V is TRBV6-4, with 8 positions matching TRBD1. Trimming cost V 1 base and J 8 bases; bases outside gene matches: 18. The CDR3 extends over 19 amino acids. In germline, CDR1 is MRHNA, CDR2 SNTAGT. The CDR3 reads CASSDFQGAKENRGEKLFF. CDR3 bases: TGTGCCAGCAGTGACTTCCAGGGGGCGAAGGAGAATAGGGGAGAAAAACTGTTTTTT.

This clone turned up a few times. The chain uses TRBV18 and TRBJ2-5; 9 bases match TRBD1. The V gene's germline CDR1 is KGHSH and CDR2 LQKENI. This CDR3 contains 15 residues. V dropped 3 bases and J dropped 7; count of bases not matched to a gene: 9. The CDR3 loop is CASSPPRDREVTQYF. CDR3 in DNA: TGTGCCAGCTCACCCCCACGGGACAGGGAAGTGACCCAGTACTTC.

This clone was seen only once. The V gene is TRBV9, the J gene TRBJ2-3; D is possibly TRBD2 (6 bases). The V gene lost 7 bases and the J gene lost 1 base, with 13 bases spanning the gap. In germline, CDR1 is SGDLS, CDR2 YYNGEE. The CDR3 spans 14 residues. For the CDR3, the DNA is TGTGCCAGCGGCCCGGGGGTCCGCACAGATACGCAGTATTTT. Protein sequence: CASGPGVRTDTQYF.

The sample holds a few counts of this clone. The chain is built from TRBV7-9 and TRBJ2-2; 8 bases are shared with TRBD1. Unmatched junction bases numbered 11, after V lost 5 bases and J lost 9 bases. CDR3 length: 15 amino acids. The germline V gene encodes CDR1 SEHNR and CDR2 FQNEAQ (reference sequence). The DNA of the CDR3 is TGTGCCAGCAGCCGCCTAAGGGACAGGACTCGGGAGCTGTTTTTT. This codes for CASSRLRDRTRELFF.

As DNA, the CDR3 is TGTGCCAGCAGCTTACAAGGGACAGGCGAAAAACTGTTTTTT. It translates to CASSLQGTGEKLFF. The rearrangement links TRBV11-2 to TRBJ1-4; 8 bases line up with TRBD1. There are 14 residues in the CDR3. The germline CDR1 and CDR2 sequences are SGHAT and FQNNGV. Trimming at V came to 2 bases and at J to 8 bases, leaving 4 bases not matched to a gene.

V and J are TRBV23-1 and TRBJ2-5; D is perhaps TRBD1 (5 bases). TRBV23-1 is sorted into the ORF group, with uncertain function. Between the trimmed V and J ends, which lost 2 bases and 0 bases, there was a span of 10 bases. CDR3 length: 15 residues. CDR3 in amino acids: CASSQKDSYQETQYF. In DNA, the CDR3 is TGCGCCAGCAGTCAAAAAGACAGCTACCAAGAGACCCAGTACTTC.